Listed below are T cell receptor beta chains from one sample, sequenced in a study of shared clonotypes between healthy human individuals. Using immunoSEQ multiplex PCR, the repertoire was profiled, and TCRdb retains in-frame clones only, with some absent. The profile shows about 470,000 clones, roughly 83% of them singletons. The sequenced sample consisted of PBMCs. The receptor set was obtained from a woman in her 40s in good health. Some clones in this sample may be carry-over from other donors' samples. The conserved cysteine and the conserved F or W are not part of the CDR3 here. Some rows mark clone size as missing; the rest say once, few, many or name a class of expanded clone.

v_gene,abundance,CDR3aa
TRBV9,NA,ASRTGYEQF
TRBV18,few,ASSPLELRDTEAF
TRBV19,NA,ASSGATGELF
TRBV10-3,once,AISGGDDQPQH
TRBV4-3,NA,ASSQDALARETQY
TRBV9,NA,ASTQSSAMNTEAF
TRBV5-1,once,ASSLLDSGTGELF
TRBV19,NA,ASSNQLAGEYEQY
TRBV7-6,NA,ASSLEGGLGYEQY
TRBV28,NA,ASSEAAWGQPQH
TRBV29-1,NA,SVEGGTGSQETQY
TRBV28,NA,ASSQPSTGLASLYNEQF
TRBV5-6,NA,ASRSARYTDTQY
TRBV10-3,once,AISEELGSNTQY
TRBV30,once,ACLTGHPNEKLF
TRBV7-2,NA,ASNGQINTGELF
TRBV2,NA,ASSDWRTYQETQY
TRBV27,few,ASSRTGRHEQY
TRBV5-5,NA,ASSLGLFRSPIAKNIQY
TRBV7-3,few,ASSRAPLDTQY
TRBV9,NA,ASSPDRGTVNTEAF
TRBV29-1,NA,SSRLRGRGGYT
TRBV19,few,ASSPLRDLSTDTQY
TRBV30,NA,AWSALRQHNEQF
TRBV4-2,many,ASSQGTSGGTQETQY
TRBV7-9,NA,ASSQYGVVGYT
TRBV18,once,ASSRLAGGPDRGEQF
TRBV9,NA,ASSVAPGQLNTEAF
TRBV6-6,few,ASSPSSGRSYEQY
TRBV5-4,NA,ASSLVMGRTPKSYEQY
TRBV30,NA,AWTWGGGTSEAF
TRBV27,NA,ASAINTGTNYNEQF
TRBV7-9,NA,ASSSGTGDEQY
TRBV7-3,NA,ASSATSREQF
TRBV5-4,NA,ASSLESGRTHEQF
TRBV4-1,NA,ASSQAGLAGDYEQY
TRBV28,NA,ASSPSLRRDEQF
TRBV18,NA,ASSPQGQRDQPQH
TRBV28,NA,ASTSGHNYGYT
TRBV7-2,once,ASSLVGTSGSSSYNEQF
TRBV7-3,NA,ASSPGQGEIEQY
TRBV14,NA,ASSQFQGAAEAF
TRBV28,NA,ASSLGYEQY
TRBV10-3,NA,AISPTSGSTRYEQY
TRBV6-4,NA,ATPRPSSGHTDTQY
TRBV10-3,NA,AISESWTGTYNEQF
TRBV2,few,ASTGTGDGYT
TRBV5-1,once,ASSLGPSTDTQY
TRBV29-1,few,SVKAADQPQH
TRBV9,once,ASSVGATSNTEAF
TRBV7-3,NA,ASSQGQGRGTDTQY
TRBV18,few,ASSPSRQGYGYT
TRBV6-6,NA,ASTGTGQGREQY
TRBV28,NA,ASGGVPYGYT
TRBV11-2,NA,ASSLATRGNSYEQY
TRBV19,NA,ASSIDRPSYNEQF
TRBV5-6,NA,ASSLGTGSSYEQY
TRBV4-3,NA,ASSQESAQNTEAF
TRBV28,once,ASSLGRGGYGYT